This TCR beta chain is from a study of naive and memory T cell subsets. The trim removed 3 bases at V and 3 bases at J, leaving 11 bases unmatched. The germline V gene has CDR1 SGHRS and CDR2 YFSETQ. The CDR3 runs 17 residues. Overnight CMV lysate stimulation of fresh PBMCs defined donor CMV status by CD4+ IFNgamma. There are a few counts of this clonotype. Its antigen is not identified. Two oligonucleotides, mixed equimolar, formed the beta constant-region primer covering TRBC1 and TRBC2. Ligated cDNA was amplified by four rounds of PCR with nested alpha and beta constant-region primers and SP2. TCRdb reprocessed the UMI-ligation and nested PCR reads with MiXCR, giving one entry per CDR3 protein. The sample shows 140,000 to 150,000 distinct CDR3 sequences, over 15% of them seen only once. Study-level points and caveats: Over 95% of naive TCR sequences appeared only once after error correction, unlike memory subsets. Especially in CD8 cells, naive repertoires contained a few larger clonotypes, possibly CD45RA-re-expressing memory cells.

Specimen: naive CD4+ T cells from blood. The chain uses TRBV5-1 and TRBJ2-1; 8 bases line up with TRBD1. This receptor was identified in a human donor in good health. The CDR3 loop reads CASSWGRDRSVYNEQFF. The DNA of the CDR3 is TGCGCCAGCAGCTGGGGCCGGGACAGGTCCGTCTACAATGAGCAGTTCTTC.